The 21 T cell receptor beta chains below all came from one sample that was sequenced in a study of blood T cell repertoires in COVID-19. Sequencing was performed with immunoSEQ multiplex PCR; in TCRdb, only in-frame clones are kept and a portion is missing. In the table there are some 68,000 clones, about 91% of which are singletons. The source material was peripheral blood. The receptors here all came from a man between 35 and 55 years old with COVID-19, enrolled during active disease.

This clone came up once. The V call is TRBV2, the J call TRBJ1-3, with 9 bases lining up with TRBD1. There are 17 residues in the CDR3. With 9 bases clipped from V and 0 bases from J, the junction kept 12 bases outside the gene matches. CDR1 and CDR2 (germline): SNHLY, FYNNEI. The CDR3 reads CASTLRDRVFSGNTIYF. The CDR3 coding sequence is TGTGCCAGTACCCTTCGGGACAGGGTATTCTCTGGAAACACCATATATTTT. Together with reference TRBV2 and TRBJ1-3, the CDR3 gives the full variable domain: EPEVTQTPSHQVTQMGQEVILRCVPISNHLYFYWYRQILGQKVEFLVSFYNNEISEKSEIFDDQFSVERPDGSNFTLKIRSTKLEDSAMYFCASTLRDRVFSGNTIYFGEGSWLTVV.

This chain connects TRBV3-1 (or the pseudogene TRBV3-2) to TRBJ2-7, with D possibly matching TRBD2 (6 bases). Germline V gene sequence: CDR1 LGHDT, CDR2 YNNKEL (reference sequence). The length of the CDR3 is 14 residues. V was pared by 4 bases and J by 4 bases, with 14 bases between. In DNA form, the CDR3 reads TGTGCCAGCAGCCGGGGGGAGGAAGTGTACGAGCAGTACTTC. Translated: CASSRGEEVYEQYF.

J is TRBJ1-2 and V is TRBV6-2 or TRBV6-3; 10 bases agree with TRBD1. Germline V lookup: CDR1 MNHEY, CDR2 SVGEGT. The CDR3 consists of 15 residues. V dropped 2 bases and J dropped 7; count of bases not matched to a gene: 7. CDR3 DNA: TGTGCCAGCAGTTACCGATGGACAGGGGGGAGTGGCTACACCTTC. It codes for CASSYRWTGGSGYTF.

In this sample, this clone turned up once. This sequence joins TRBV14 and TRBJ2-7; D is uncertain. This CDR3 has 13 amino acids. Germline assignment: CDR1 SGHDN and CDR2 FVKESK. V lost 0 bases and J 2 bases, leaving 5 bases between the germline ends. For the CDR3, the DNA is TGTGCCAGCAGCCAAGATCCAGCCTACGAGCAGTACTTC. Translated, it gives CASSQDPAYEQYF. Drawing the rest from reference TRBV14 and TRBJ2-7, the complete variable domain is EAGVTQFPSHSVIEKGQTVTLRCDPISGHDNLYWYRRVMGKEIKFLLHFVKESKQDESGMPNNRFLAERTGGTYSTLKVQPAELEDSGVYFCASSQDPAYEQYFGPGTRLTVT.

This chain links TRBV10-3 with TRBJ1-5; 8 bases align to TRBD1. This CDR3 region has 14 residues. V shed 6 bases, J shed 4 bases, and the junction held 5 bases outside the gene matches. CDR1 ENHRY and CDR2 SYGVKD come from the germline V gene. CDR3 sequence: CAISGTGGNQPQHF. The CDR3 DNA follows: TGTGCCATCAGCGGGACAGGTGGGAATCAGCCCCAGCATTTT.

The rearrangement joins TRBV7-9 to TRBJ1-1, with D possibly matching TRBD1 (5 bases). The CDR3 length is 17 residues. In germline, CDR1 is SEHNR, CDR2 FQNEAQ (reference sequence). Between the trimmed V and J ends, which lost 0 bases and 0 bases, there was a span of 14 bases. The CDR3 reads CASSLALWVTVNTEAFF. DNA of the CDR3: TGTGCCAGCAGCTTAGCGCTTTGGGTGACAGTGAACACTGAAGCTTTCTTT.

The J gene is TRBJ1-5, the V gene TRBV5-3, with D tentatively TRBD1 (6 bases). TRBV5-3 is an open reading frame, and its role is uncertain. This CDR3 is 12 amino acids long. Trimming stripped 5 bases from V and 5 bases from J, with 8 bases between. CDR3 amino acids: CARRAGDQPQHF. In DNA form, the CDR3 reads TGTGCCAGAAGAGCAGGGGATCAGCCCCAGCATTTT.

The rearrangement uses TRBV9 and TRBJ2-3; 7 bases line up with TRBD1. Trimming cost V 3 bases and J 0 bases; bases outside gene matches: 4. The germline V gene encodes CDR1 SGDLS and CDR2 YYNGEE. The CDR3 is 15 amino acids. The CDR3 coding sequence is TGTGCCAGCAGCGCAACAGGGGCCAGCACAGATACGCAGTATTTT. It yields the protein CASSATGASTDTQYF.

This rearrangement joins TRBV28 to TRBJ2-6, with D perhaps TRBD1 (5 bases). This CDR3 region has 15 residues. V was cut by 5 bases and J by 0 bases, with 8 bases left in between. The germline V gene has CDR1 MDHEN and CDR2 SYDVKM. CDR3 region: CASSPTDSGANVLTF. In DNA, the CDR3 is TGTGCCAGCAGTCCGACAGACTCTGGGGCCAACGTCCTGACTTTC.

V gene TRBV2 combines with J gene TRBJ2-3; the match to TRBD2 covers 12 bases. Germline lookup yields CDR1 SNHLY and CDR2 FYNNEI. V shed 8 bases and J 1 base; nucleotides not matched to a gene: 4. CDR3 length: 15 amino acids. This CDR3 is CASGPSGGGTDTQYF. CDR3 in DNA: TGTGCCAGCGGACCTAGCGGGGGGGGCACAGATACGCAGTATTTT.

The genes are TRBV27 and TRBJ2-1; D may be TRBD2 (5 bases). Germline V gene data show CDR1 as MNHEY and CDR2 as SMNVEV (reference sequence). This CDR3 region has 14 residues. Between the trimmed V and J ends, which lost 5 bases and 6 bases, there was a span of 14 bases. The chain's CDR3 is CASSPAGVINEQFF. The CDR3 coding sequence is TGTGCCAGCAGTCCGGCCGGGGTCATCAATGAGCAGTTCTTC.

Only a few counts were recorded for this clone. The chain joins TRBV19 to TRBJ2-3; possible D gene TRBD2, 5 bases. The CDR3 spans 15 residues. The germline V and J ends were trimmed by 6 bases and 6 bases, with 19 bases remaining between them. Per the germline V gene, CDR1 is LNHDA and CDR2 is SQIVND (reference sequence). Here the CDR3 DNA reads TGTGCCAGTAGCCCAGCCGCGGGCCTGGCGGATACGCAGTATTTT. Protein product: CASSPAAGLADTQYF.

V gene TRBV19 combines with J gene TRBJ1-6, with D uncertain. Germline CDR1 LNHDA, CDR2 SQIVND (reference sequence). This CDR3 is built from 16 residues. Trimming cost V 3 bases and J 4 bases, with 13 bases left between them. CDR3 sequence reads: CASSIAPSGYNSPLHF. The CDR3 DNA reads as TGTGCCAGTAGTATTGCCCCCTCGGGATATAATTCACCCCTCCACTTT.

This clone was seen a single time. This rearrangement joins TRBV5-1 to TRBJ2-7; no definite D call. Germline CDR1 reads SGHRS; CDR2 reads YFSETQ. Trimming shortened V by 0 bases and J by 0 bases, and 4 bases separated the two germline ends. CDR3 length: 13 residues. The CDR3 loop is CASSLDGSYEQYF. The CDR3 DNA follows: TGCGCCAGCAGCTTGGACGGCTCCTACGAGCAGTACTTC.

The CDR3 DNA reads TGCAGCGTTGATGGGACAACCTATGGCTACACCTTC. As protein: CSVDGTTYGYTF. The V gene is TRBV29-1, the J gene TRBJ1-2; D possibly corresponds to TRBD1 (6 bases). The CDR3 has 12 amino acids. Trimming stripped 3 bases from V and 4 bases from J, with 9 bases between. The germline gives CDR1 SQVTM, CDR2 ANQGSEA.

J is TRBJ2-1 and V is TRBV7-6, with 9 bases lining up with TRBD2. The ends lost 5 bases at V and 3 bases at J; junction bases unmatched: 14. The V gene's germline CDR1 is SGHVS and CDR2 FNYEAQ. The length of the CDR3 is 18 residues. The CDR3 is CASSHTSTSAGGYNEQFF. The CDR3 nucleotides read TGTGCCAGCAGCCACACTTCGACGTCAGCGGGGGGCTACAATGAGCAGTTCTTC.

The chain employs TRBV5-1 and TRBJ2-5; D may be TRBD1 (6 bases). This CDR3 region has 16 residues. V lost 0 bases to trimming and J lost 0 bases, with 12 bases between them. Germline V gene data show CDR1 as SGHRS and CDR2 as YFSETQ. The CDR3 spells CASSLGGDTNQETQYF. The CDR3 bases are TGCGCCAGCAGCTTGGGAGGGGACACTAACCAAGAGACCCAGTACTTC.

The V gene is TRBV7-9, the J gene TRBJ2-3; D unresolved. The V end lost 1 base, the J end lost 7 bases, and 12 bases lay between the germline ends. The CDR3 is 14 amino acids. The germline V gene has CDR1 SEHNR and CDR2 FQNEAQ (reference sequence). The CDR3 DNA reads as TGTGCCAGCAGCTTAGGGCCCCGCGGAAATACGCAGTATTTT. Translation gives CASSLGPRGNTQYF.

V and J are TRBV27 and TRBJ1-2; TRBD1 aligns across 8 bases. The CDR3 has 14 amino acids. The junction had 9 bases not matched to a gene; V was cut back by 4 bases and J by 8 bases. Germline values: CDR1 MNHEY, CDR2 SMNVEV (reference sequence). The CDR3 spells CASSSIGQGYGYTF. The CDR3 DNA reads as TGTGCCAGCAGTTCCATCGGACAGGGCTACGGCTACACCTTC.

The chain links TRBV7-6 to TRBJ1-1, with 7 positions matching TRBD1. Germline V gives CDR1 SGHVS, CDR2 FNYEAQ. V shed 3 bases and J 5 bases; nucleotides not matched to a gene: 6. The length of the CDR3 is 14 residues. The CDR3 sequence is CASSFQGGGTEAFF. CDR3 sequence (DNA): TGTGCCAGCAGCTTTCAGGGGGGCGGGACTGAAGCTTTCTTT.

This clone was counted once. The J gene is TRBJ1-1, the V gene TRBV6-1, with D perhaps matching TRBD1 (5 bases). The V gene lost 1 base and the J gene lost 1 base, with 16 bases spanning the gap. The CDR3 sequence is 17 residues long. Looked up from germline, CDR1 is MNHNS and CDR2 is SASEGT. The CDR3 region is CASSEGQGFGANTEAFF. CDR3 coding DNA: TGTGCCAGCAGTGAAGGTCAGGGTTTCGGCGCGAACACTGAAGCTTTCTTT.